This T cell receptor (beta chain) was recovered during a study of tumor and adjacent non-tumor tissue in lung cancer. TCRbeta libraries were built with three rounds of nested PCR, modified from ARM-PCR. TCRdb reanalysed the multiplex PCR reads using MiXCR and keeps one entry per CDR3 protein. Of some 100,000 distinct CDR3 sequences in the sample, roughly 60% were seen once. This clonotype came up once. Germline loops: CDR1 SQVTM, CDR2 ANQGSEA. This CDR3 has 13 residues. The V and J ends lost 8 bases and 5 bases respectively, with 18 bases between them. The template was RNA from unsorted bulk tissue. The normal lung tissue was taken more than 3 cm from the tumor edge.

This sequence was found in a man between 25 and 39 years old with non-small cell lung cancer. Input material: distant non-tumor lung tissue. This sequence joins TRBV29-1 and TRBJ1-2, with D possibly matching TRBD1 (6 bases). Here the CDR3 DNA reads TGCAGCACTAAGGACAGCCGGGTGTATGGCTACACCTTC. Its protein product is CSTKDSRVYGYTF. The full variable domain, in which reference TRBV29-1 and TRBJ1-2 provide the parts outside the CDR3, is SAVISQKPSRDICQRGTSLTIQCQVDSQVTMMFWYRQQPGQSLTLIATANQGSEATYESGFVIDKFPISRPNLTFSTLTVSNMSPEDSSIYLCSTKDSRVYGYTFGSGTRLTVV.